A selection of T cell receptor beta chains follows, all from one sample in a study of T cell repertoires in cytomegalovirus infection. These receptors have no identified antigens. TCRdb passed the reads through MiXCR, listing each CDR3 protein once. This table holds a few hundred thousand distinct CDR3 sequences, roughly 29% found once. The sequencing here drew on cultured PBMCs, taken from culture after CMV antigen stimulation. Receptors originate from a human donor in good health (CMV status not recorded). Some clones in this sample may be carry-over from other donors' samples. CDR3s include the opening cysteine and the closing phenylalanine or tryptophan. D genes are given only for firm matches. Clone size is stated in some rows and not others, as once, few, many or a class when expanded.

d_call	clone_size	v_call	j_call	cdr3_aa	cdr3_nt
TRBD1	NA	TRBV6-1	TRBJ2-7	CASRGTGDYEQYF	TGTGCCAGCAGGGGGACAGGGGACTACGAGCAGTACTTC
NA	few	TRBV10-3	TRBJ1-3	CAISETALSGNTIYF	TGTGCCATCAGTGAGACGGCACTCTCTGGAAACACCATATATTTT
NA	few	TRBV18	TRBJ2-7	CASSPLADTAYEQYF	TGTGCCAGCTCACCACTAGCGGATACAGCCTACGAGCAGTACTTC
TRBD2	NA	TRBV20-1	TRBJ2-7	CSARDGLAGTHTYEQYF	TGCAGTGCTAGAGATGGACTAGCGGGAACGCACACCTACGAGCAGTACTTC
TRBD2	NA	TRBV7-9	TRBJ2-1	CASTVGTSGTNEQFF	TGTGCCAGCACCGTGGGGACTAGCGGGACAAATGAGCAGTTCTTC
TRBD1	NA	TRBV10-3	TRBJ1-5	CAISDDRGNQPQHF	TGTGCCATCAGTGACGACAGGGGCAATCAGCCCCAGCATTTT
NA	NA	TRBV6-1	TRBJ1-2	CASSEATDIYGYTF	TGTGCCAGCAGTGAAGCGACAGACATCTATGGCTACACCTTC
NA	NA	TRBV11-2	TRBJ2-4	CASRLGGGTGIQYF	TGTGCCAGCAGACTCGGGGGCGGGACCGGCATTCAGTACTTC
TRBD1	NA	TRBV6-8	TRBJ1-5	CASSYSGQGGNQPQHF	TGTGCCAGCAGTTACTCAGGACAGGGGGGGAATCAGCCCCAGCATTTT
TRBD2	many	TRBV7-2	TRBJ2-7	CASNSGLAGGHEQYF	TGTGCCAGCAACTCCGGACTAGCGGGAGGACACGAGCAGTACTTC
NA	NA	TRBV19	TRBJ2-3	CASSSGHSTDTQYF	TGTGCCAGTAGTAGCGGGCACAGCACAGATACGCAGTATTTT
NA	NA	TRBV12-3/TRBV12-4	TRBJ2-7	CASSLISEEQYF	TGTGCCAGCAGTTTAATTTCCGAAGAGCAGTACTTC
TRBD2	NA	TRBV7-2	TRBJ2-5	CASSPGGFGTQYF	TGTGCCAGCAGTCCGGGGGGGTTCGGGACCCAGTACTTC
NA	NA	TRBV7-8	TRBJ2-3	CASSLDLLADTQYF	TGTGCCAGCAGCTTAGATCTTCTAGCAGATACGCAGTATTTT
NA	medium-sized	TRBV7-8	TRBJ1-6	CASSSLPGHVSPLHF	TGTGCCAGCAGCTCGCTTCCGGGTCACGTTTCACCCCTCCACTTT
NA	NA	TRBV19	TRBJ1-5	CASGGEQPQHF	TGTGCCAGTGGGGGGGAGCAGCCCCAGCATTTT
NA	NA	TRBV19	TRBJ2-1	CASSMGRSSNEQFF	TGTGCCAGTAGTATGGGTCGCTCCTCCAATGAGCAGTTCTTC
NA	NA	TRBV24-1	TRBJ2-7	CATRHASLPGVSRPYEQYF	TGTGCCACCAGGCACGCGAGCCTACCCGGGGTCAGCAGACCCTACGAGCAGTACTTC
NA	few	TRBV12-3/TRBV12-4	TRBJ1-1	CASSDSARNTEAFF	TGTGCCAGCAGTGACAGCGCCAGAAACACTGAAGCTTTCTTT
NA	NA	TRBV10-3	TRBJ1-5	CAIRHLSNQPQHF	TGTGCCATCCGACACTTGAGCAATCAGCCCCAGCATTTT
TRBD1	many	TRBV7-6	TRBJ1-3	CASSPKTGSGNTIYF	TGTGCCAGCAGCCCTAAGACAGGGTCTGGAAACACCATATATTTT
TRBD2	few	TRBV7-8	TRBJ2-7	CASSFSGRGSEQYF	TGTGCCAGCAGCTTTAGCGGGAGGGGATCCGAGCAGTACTTC
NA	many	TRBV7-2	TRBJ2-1	CASSLWPGQAPGGYNEQFF	TGTGCCAGCAGCTTATGGCCAGGACAGGCGCCGGGAGGGTACAATGAGCAGTTCTTC
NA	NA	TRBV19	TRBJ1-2	CASSRKTGLGNYGYTF	TGTGCCAGTAGCCGAAAGACAGGTCTGGGTAACTATGGCTACACCTTC
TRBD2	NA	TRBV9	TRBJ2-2	CASSRGLAGGAGELFF	TGTGCCAGCAGCCGAGGACTAGCGGGAGGTGCCGGGGAGCTGTTTTTT
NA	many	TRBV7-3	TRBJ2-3	CASSGAGGPSTDTQYF	TGTGCCAGCAGCGGTGCAGGGGGGCCTAGCACAGATACGCAGTATTTT
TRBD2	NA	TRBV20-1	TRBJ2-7	CSARGTSGISEQYF	TGCAGTGCTCGTGGGACTAGCGGGATTTCTGAGCAGTACTTC
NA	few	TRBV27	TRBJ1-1	CASSRGSNRLAFF	TGTGCCAGCAGTCGGGGGTCAAATCGACTAGCTTTCTTT
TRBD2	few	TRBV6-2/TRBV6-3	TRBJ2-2	CASSYPGLAIFANTGELFF	TGTGCCAGCAGTTACCCGGGACTAGCGATATTCGCGAACACCGGGGAGCTGTTTTTT
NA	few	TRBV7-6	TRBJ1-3	CASSLGSRVSGNTIYF	TGTGCCAGCAGCTTAGGTTCCCGAGTCTCTGGAAACACCATATATTTT
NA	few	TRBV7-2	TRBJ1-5	CASSLEANRASNQPQHF	TGTGCCAGCAGCTTAGAGGCAAACAGGGCGAGCAATCAGCCCCAGCATTTT
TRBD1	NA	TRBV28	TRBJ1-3	CASSLPTGTGNRYSGNTIYF	TGTGCCAGCAGTTTGCCGACCGGGACAGGGAACCGCTACTCTGGAAACACCATATATTTT
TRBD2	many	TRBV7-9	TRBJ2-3	CASSPGLAGADTQYF	TGTGCCAGCAGCCCGGGACTAGCGGGAGCAGATACGCAGTATTTT
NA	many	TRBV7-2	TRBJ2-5	CASSLLETQYF	TGTGCCAGCAGCTTGTTAGAGACCCAGTACTTC
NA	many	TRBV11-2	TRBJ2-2	CASSLAARNTGELFF	TGTGCCAGCAGCTTAGCGGCGCGTAACACCGGGGAGCTGTTTTTT
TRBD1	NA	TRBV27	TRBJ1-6	CASRGGQTNSPLHF	TGTGCCAGCAGGGGGGGACAGACTAATTCACCCCTCCACTTT
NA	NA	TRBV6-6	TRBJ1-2	CASSPTTREGYTF	TGTGCCAGCAGTCCTACGACAAGGGAAGGCTACACCTTC
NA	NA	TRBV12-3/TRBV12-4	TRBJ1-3	CASRDPRSGNTIYF	TGTGCCAGTAGGGACCCACGCTCTGGAAACACCATATATTTT
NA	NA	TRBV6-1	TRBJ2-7	CASSFADVDYEQYF	TGTGCCAGCAGTTTCGCAGACGTTGACTACGAGCAGTACTTC
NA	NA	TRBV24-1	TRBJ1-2	CATSDPRSSNYGYTF	TGTGCCACCAGTGATCCTCGATCCTCTAACTATGGCTACACCTTC
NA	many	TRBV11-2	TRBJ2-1	CASSLLQGSSYNEQFF	TGTGCCAGCAGCTTACTTCAGGGGAGCTCCTACAATGAGCAGTTCTTC
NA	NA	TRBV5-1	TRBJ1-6	CASSRQGPNSPLHF	TGCGCCAGCAGCCGTCAGGGGCCGAATTCACCCCTCCACTTT
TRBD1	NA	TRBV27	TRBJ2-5	CASSSGTGGEETQYF	TGTGCCAGCAGTTCAGGGACAGGGGGCGAAGAGACCCAGTACTTC
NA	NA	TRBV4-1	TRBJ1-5	CASSQVQGNQPQHF	TGCGCCAGCAGCCAAGTTCAGGGCAATCAGCCCCAGCATTTT